Sequencing of this T cell receptor (beta chain) was carried out in a study of T cell responses to AZD1222 COVID-19 vaccine. TCRdb's copy holds only in-frame clones and misses some; the assay was immunoSEQ multiplex PCR. The sample holds about 140,000 clones, 90% seen once. Study conclusions and caveats: Clonal diversity was possibly underestimated; the donors were predominantly white British and more often female.

Per the germline V gene, CDR1 is LNHDA and CDR2 is SQIVND (reference sequence). V was pared by 7 bases and J by 5 bases, with 12 bases between. This CDR3 contains 13 residues. Concerning this clone itself: Its antigen is not known.

This sample comprised peripheral blood, obtained on day 0 of AZD1222 vaccination. V usage is TRBV19 and J usage is TRBJ1-5; D possibly corresponds to TRBD1 (5 bases). The TCR comes from an adult in good health. Here the CDR3 reads CASMGSGHQPQHF. CDR3 coding DNA: TGTGCCAGTATGGGTTCAGGGCATCAGCCCCAGCATTTT.